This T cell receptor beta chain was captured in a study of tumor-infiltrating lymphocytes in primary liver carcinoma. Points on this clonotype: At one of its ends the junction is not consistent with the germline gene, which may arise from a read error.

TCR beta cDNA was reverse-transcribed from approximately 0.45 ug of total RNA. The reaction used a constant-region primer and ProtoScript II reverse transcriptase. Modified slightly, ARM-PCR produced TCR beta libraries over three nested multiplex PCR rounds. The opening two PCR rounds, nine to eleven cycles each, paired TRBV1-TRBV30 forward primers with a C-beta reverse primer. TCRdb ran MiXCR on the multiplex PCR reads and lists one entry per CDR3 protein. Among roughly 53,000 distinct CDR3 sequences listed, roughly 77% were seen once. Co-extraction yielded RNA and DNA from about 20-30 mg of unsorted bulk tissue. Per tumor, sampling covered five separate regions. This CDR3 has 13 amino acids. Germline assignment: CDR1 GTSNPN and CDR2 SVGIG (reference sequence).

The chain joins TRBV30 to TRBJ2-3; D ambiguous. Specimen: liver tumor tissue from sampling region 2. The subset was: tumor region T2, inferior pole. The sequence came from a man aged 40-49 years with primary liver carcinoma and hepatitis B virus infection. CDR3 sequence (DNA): TGTGTCTGGAGTAAATGGGGTACAGATACGCAGTATTTT. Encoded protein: CVWSKWGTDTQYF. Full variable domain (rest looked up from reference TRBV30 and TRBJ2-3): SQTIHQWPATLVQPVGSPLSLECTVEGTSNPNLYWYRQAAGRGLQLLFYSVGIGQISSEVPQNLSASRPQDRQFILSSKKLLLSDSGFYLCVWSKWGTDTQYFGPGTRLTVL.